These T cell receptor beta chains were read from a single sample in a study of blood T cell repertoires in COVID-19. Using immunoSEQ multiplex PCR, the repertoire was profiled, and TCRdb retains in-frame clones only, with some absent. The data show about 200,000 clones, approximately 83% seen once. Source material: peripheral blood. All receptors derive from a human donor with active or convalescent COVID-19. The donor label of this sample is uncertain. Both conserved end residues are part of each CDR3. A D gene is named only where the DNA matches it firmly. Size is stated for part of the rows, as once, few or many counts, or as a class when the clone is expanded.

D	size	J	V	CDR3	DNA
NA	NA	TRBJ2-1	TRBV5-4	CASSLASGRWIF	TGTGCCAGCAGCTTGGCCAGTGGGCGCTGGATCTTC
TRBD2	few	TRBJ2-1	TRBV5-1	CASSLGLAGEAYNEQFF	TGCGCCAGCAGCCTCGGGCTAGCGGGAGAGGCCTACAATGAGCAGTTCTTC
TRBD1	NA	TRBJ2-5	TRBV15	CATSRSLGVGTGPQETQYF	TGTGCCACCAGCAGATCCCTGGGGGTCGGGACAGGACCCCAAGAGACCCAGTACTTC
NA	NA	TRBJ2-7	TRBV15	CATSREGGEQYF	TGTGCCACCAGCAGAGAGGGGGGCGAGCAGTACTTC
NA	NA	TRBJ2-7	TRBV4-2	CASSQTSYSSYEQYF	TGTGCCAGCAGCCAAACTAGCTACAGCTCCTACGAGCAGTACTTC
NA	NA	TRBJ2-5	TRBV5-6	CASSFDRKETQYF	TGTGCCAGCAGCTTCGACAGAAAAGAGACCCAGTACTTC
NA	NA	TRBJ1-2	TRBV29-1	CSVVRARDYGYTF	TGCAGCGTTGTCAGGGCCCGGGACTATGGCTACACCTTC
NA	NA	TRBJ1-1	TRBV7-2	CASSQGPLNTEAFF	TGTGCCAGCAGCCAGGGTCCCCTGAACACTGAAGCTTTCTTT
TRBD2	NA	TRBJ2-7	TRBV7-9	CASSLARLAGVGEQYF	TGTGCCAGCAGCTTAGCGCGGCTAGCGGGAGTTGGCGAGCAGTACTTC
NA	once	TRBJ1-2	TRBV7-2	CASRDRDVYGYTF	TGTGCCAGCAGGGACCGGGATGTCTATGGCTACACCTTC
TRBD1	once	TRBJ2-7	TRBV6-5	CASSSTGQGSYEQYF	TGTGCCAGCAGTTCGACCGGACAGGGTTCCTACGAGCAGTACTTC
NA	NA	TRBJ2-2	TRBV24-1	CATSDPAGVNTGELFF	TGTGCCACCAGTGATCCGGCAGGGGTTAATACCGGGGAGCTGTTTTTT
TRBD1	once	TRBJ1-5	TRBV2	CASRGQGNQPQHF	TGTGCCAGCAGGGGACAGGGCAATCAGCCCCAGCATTTT
NA	few	TRBJ1-1	TRBV7-9	CASGPRMGREAFF	TGTGCCAGCGGACCCAGAATGGGGCGTGAAGCTTTCTTT
TRBD2	NA	TRBJ2-1	TRBV11-2	CASSRLAGVYNEQFF	TGTGCCAGCAGCAGACTAGCGGGAGTCTACAATGAGCAGTTCTTC
TRBD1	NA	TRBJ2-2	TRBV7-2	CASSRTGFAGELFF	TGTGCCAGCAGCCGGACAGGGTTCGCCGGGGAGCTGTTTTTT